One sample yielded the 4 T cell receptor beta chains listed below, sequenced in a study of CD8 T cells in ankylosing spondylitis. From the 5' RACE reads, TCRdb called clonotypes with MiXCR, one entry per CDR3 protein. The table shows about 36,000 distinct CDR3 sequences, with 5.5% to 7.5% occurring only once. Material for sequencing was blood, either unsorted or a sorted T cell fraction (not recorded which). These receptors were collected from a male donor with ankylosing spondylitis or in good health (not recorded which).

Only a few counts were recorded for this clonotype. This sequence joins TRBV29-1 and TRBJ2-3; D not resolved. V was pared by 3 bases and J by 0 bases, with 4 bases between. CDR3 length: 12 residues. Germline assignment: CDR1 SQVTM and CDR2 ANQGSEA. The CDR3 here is CSVDPSTDTQYF. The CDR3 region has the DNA TGCAGCGTTGATCCTAGCACAGATACGCAGTATTTT.

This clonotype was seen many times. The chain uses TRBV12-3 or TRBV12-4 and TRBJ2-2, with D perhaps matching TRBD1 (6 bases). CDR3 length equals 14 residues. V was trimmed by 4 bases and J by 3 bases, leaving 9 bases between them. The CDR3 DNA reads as TGTGCCAGCAGTTCTGGGGGCGACACCGGGGAGCTGTTTTTT. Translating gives CASSSGGDTGELFF.

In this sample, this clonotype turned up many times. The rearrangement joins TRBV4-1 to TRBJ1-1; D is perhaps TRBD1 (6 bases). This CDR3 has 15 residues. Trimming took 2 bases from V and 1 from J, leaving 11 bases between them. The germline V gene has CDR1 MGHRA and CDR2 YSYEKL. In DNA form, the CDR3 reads TGCGCCAGCAGCCAACCAGGGGACACGAACACTGAAGCTTTCTTT. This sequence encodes CASSQPGDTNTEAFF.

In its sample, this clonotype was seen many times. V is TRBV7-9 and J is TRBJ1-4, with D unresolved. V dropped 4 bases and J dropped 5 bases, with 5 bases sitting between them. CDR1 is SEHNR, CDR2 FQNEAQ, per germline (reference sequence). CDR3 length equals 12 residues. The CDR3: CASSWENEKLFF. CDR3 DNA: TGTGCCAGCAGCTGGGAAAATGAAAAACTGTTTTTT. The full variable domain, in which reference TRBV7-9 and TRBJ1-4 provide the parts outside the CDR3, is DTGVSQNPRHKITKRGQNVTFRCDPISEHNRLYWYRQTLGQGPEFLTYFQNEAQLEKSRLLSDRFSAERPKGSFSTLEIQRTEQGDSAMYLCASSWENEKLFFGSGTQLSVL.